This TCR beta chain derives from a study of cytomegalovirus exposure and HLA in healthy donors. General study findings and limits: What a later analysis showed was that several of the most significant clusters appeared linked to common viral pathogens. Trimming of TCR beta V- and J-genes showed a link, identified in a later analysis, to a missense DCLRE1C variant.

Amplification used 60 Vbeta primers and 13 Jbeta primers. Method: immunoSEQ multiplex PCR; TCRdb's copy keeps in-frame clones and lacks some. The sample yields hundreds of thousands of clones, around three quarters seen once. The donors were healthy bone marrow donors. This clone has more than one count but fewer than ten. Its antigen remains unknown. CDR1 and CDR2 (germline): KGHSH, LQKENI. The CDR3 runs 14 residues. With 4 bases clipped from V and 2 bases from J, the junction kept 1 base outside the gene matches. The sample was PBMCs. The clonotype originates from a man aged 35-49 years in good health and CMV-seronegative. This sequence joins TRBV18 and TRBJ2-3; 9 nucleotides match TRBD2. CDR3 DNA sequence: TGTGCCAGCTCACGACTAGCGGACACAGATACGCAGTATTTT. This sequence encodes CASSRLADTDTQYF.